This T cell receptor (beta chain) was sequenced for a study of blood T cell repertoires in COVID-19. Sequencing used immunoSEQ multiplex PCR; TCRdb keeps in-frame clones, though not all of them. The table includes some 70,000 clones, 80% to 90% detected once. V lost 5 bases and J 3 bases, leaving 14 bases between the germline ends. The germline V gene encodes CDR1 SQVTM and CDR2 ANQGSEA. The CDR3 extends over 13 amino acids. The sample taken for sequencing was peripheral blood. The gene calls are TRBV29-1 and TRBJ2-7, with D possibly TRBD2 on 5 matching bases. The TCR originated in an older woman with acute or convalescent COVID-19. DNA of the CDR3: TGCAGCGTTAAGAAGCCCGGGATCTACGAGCAGTACTTC. It codes for CSVKKPGIYEQYF.